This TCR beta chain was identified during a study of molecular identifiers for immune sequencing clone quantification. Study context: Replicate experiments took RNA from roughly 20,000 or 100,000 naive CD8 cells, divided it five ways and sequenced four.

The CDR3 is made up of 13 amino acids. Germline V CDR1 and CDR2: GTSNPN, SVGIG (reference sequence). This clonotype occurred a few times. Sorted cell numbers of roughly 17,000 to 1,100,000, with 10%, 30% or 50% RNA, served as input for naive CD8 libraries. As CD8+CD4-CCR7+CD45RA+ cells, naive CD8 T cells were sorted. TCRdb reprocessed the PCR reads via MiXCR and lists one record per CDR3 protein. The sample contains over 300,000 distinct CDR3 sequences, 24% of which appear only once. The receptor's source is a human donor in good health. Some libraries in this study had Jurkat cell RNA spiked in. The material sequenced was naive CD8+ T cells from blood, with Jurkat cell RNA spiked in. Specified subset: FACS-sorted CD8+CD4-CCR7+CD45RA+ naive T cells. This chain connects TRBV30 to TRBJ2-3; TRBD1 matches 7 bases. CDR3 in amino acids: CAKQGPSTDTQYF. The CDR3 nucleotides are TGTGCGAAACAGGGGCCAAGCACAGATACGCAGTATTTT.